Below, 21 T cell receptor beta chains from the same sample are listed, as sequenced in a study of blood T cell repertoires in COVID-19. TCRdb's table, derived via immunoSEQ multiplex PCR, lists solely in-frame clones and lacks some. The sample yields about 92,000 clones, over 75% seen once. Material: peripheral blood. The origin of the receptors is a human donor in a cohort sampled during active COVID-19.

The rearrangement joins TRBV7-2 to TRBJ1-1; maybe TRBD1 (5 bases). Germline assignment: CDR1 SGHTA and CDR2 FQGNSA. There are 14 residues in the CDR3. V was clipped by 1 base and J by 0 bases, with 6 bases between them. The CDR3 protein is CASSLGGMNTEAFF. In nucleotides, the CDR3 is TGTGCCAGCAGCTTAGGGGGCATGAACACTGAAGCTTTCTTT.

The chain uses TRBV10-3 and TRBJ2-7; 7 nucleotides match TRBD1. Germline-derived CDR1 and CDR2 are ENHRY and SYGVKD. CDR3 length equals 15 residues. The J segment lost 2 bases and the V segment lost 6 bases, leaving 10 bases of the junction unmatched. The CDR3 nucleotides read TGTGCCATCAGCGGAGACAGGGACCACGCCTACGAGCAGTACTTC. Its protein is CAISGDRDHAYEQYF.

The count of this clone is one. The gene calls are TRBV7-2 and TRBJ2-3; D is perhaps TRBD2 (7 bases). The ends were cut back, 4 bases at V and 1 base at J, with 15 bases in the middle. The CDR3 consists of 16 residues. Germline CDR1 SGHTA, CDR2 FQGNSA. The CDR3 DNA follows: TGTGCCAGCAGCTACGACGGGGGGCCGGGCACAGATACGCAGTATTTT. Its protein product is CASSYDGGPGTDTQYF.

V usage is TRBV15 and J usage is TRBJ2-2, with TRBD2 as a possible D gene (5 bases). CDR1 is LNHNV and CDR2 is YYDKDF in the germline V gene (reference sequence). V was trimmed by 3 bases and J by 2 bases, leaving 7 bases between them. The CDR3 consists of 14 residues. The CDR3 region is CATSSRGNTGELFF. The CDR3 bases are TGTGCCACCAGCAGCCGGGGTAACACCGGGGAGCTGTTTTTT.

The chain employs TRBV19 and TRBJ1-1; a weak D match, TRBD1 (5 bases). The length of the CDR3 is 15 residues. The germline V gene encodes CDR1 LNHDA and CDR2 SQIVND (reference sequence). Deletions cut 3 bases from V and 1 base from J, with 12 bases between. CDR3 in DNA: TGTGCCAGTAGTATCGGCCCAGGGTGGAACACTGAAGCTTTCTTT. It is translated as CASSIGPGWNTEAFF.

The CDR3: CASSWGTGALDEQFF. For the CDR3, the DNA is TGTGCCAGCAGCTGGGGAACAGGGGCTCTCGATGAGCAGTTCTTC. The rearrangement links TRBV5-8 to TRBJ2-1; 7 bases are shared with TRBD1. Germline V gene sequence: CDR1 SGHTS, CDR2 YDEGEE. Losses at the gene ends were 3 bases for V and 8 bases for J; bases not matched to a gene: 11. This CDR3 comprises 15 residues.

CDR3 region: CSVESFSGSVFYEQYF. The CDR3 DNA is TGCAGCGTTGAATCTTTTAGCGGGAGCGTATTCTACGAGCAGTACTTC. V is TRBV29-1 and J is TRBJ2-7, with 9 bases identical to TRBD2. The CDR3 runs to 16 residues. Germline lookup yields CDR1 SQVTM and CDR2 ANQGSEA. The J segment lost 3 bases and the V segment lost 2 bases, leaving 11 bases of the junction unmatched.

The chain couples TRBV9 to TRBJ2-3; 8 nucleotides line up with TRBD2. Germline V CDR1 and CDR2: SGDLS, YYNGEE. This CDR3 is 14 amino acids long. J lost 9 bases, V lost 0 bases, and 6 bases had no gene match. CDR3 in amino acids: CASSVVSGGRTQYF. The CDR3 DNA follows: TGTGCCAGCAGCGTAGTATCGGGAGGGCGGACGCAGTATTTT.

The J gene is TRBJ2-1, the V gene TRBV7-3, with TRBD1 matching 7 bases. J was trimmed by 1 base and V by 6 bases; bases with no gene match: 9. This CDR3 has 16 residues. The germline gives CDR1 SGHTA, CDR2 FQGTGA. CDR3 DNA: TGTGCCAGCAGTCCTTCAGGGGGTTGGTCCTACAATGAGCAGTTCTTC. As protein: CASSPSGGWSYNEQFF.

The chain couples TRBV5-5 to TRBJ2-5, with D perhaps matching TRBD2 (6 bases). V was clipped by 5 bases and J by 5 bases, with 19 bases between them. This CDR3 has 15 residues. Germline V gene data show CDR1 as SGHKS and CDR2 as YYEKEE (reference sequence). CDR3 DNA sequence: TGTGCCAGCAGGGCGGGACTGGCCCCTGGGGAGACCCAGTACTTC. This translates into CASRAGLAPGETQYF.

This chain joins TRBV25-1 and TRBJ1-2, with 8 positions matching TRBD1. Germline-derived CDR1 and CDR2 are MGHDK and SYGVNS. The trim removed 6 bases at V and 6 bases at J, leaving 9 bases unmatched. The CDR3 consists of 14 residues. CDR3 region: CASRKPDRVDGYTF. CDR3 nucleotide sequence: TGTGCCAGCAGGAAACCGGACAGGGTGGATGGCTACACCTTC.

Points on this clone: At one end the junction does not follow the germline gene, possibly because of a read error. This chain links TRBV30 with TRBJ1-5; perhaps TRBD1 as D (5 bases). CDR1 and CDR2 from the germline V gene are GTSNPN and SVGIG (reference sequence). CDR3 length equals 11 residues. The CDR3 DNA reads TGTGCCTGGGGGGCGGGGCTTGAACTGAATTTT. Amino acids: CAWGAGLELNF. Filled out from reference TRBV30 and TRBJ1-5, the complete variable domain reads SQTIHQWPATLVQPVGSPLSLECTVEGTSNPNLYWYRQAAGRGLQLLFYSVGIGQISSEVPQNLSASRPQDRQFILSSKKLLLSDSGFYLCAWGAGLELNFGDGTRLSIL.

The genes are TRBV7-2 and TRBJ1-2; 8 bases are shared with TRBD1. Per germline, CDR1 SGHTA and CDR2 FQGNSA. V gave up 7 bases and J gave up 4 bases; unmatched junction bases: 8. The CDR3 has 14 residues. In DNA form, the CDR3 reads TGTGCCAGCACCCTCGGACAGGGCGGCTATGGCTACACCTTC. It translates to CASTLGQGGYGYTF.

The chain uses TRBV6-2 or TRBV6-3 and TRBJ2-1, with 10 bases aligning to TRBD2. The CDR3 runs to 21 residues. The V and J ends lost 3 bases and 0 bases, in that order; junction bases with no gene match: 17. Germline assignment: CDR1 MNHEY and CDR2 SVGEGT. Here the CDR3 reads CASSYKWLALAGRSSYNEQFF. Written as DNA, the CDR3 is TGTGCCAGCAGTTATAAGTGGTTGGCACTAGCGGGGAGGAGCTCCTACAATGAGCAGTTCTTC.

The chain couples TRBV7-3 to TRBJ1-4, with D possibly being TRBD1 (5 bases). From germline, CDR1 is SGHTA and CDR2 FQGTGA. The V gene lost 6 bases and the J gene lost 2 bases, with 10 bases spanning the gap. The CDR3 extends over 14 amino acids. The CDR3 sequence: CASSTGGTNEKLFF. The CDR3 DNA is TGTGCCAGCAGTACCGGGGGGACTAATGAAAAACTGTTTTTT.

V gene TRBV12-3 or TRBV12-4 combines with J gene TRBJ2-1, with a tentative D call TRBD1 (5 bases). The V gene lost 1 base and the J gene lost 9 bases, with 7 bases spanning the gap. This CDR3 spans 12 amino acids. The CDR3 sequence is CASSLDRLEQFF. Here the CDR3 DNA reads TGTGCCAGCAGTTTAGACAGGCTTGAGCAGTTCTTC.

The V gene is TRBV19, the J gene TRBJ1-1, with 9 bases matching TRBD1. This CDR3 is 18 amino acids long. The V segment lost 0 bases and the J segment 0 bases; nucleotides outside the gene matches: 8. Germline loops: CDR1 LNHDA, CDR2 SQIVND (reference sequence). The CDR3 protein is CASSIDRGQGYMNTEAFF. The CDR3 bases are TGTGCCAGTAGTATAGATCGGGGACAGGGCTACATGAACACTGAAGCTTTCTTT. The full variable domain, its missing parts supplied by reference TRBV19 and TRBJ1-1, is DGGITQSPKYLFRKEGQNVTLSCEQNLNHDAMYWYRQDPGQGLRLIYYSQIVNDFQKGDIAEGYSVSREKKESFPLTVTSAQKNPTAFYLCASSIDRGQGYMNTEAFFGQGTRLTVV.

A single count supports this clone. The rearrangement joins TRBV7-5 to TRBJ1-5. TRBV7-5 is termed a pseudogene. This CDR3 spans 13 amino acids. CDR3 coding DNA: TGTGTCAGAAGCTTATGCGGGGGGCCCCCCCAGCATTTT. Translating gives CVRSLCGGPPQHF.

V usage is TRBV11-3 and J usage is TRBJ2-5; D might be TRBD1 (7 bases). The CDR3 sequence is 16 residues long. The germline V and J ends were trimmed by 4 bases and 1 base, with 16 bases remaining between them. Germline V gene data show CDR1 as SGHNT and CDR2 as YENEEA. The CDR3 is CASSSGQRAFQETQYF. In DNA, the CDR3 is TGTGCCAGCAGCTCGGGACAGCGGGCCTTCCAAGAGACCCAGTACTTC. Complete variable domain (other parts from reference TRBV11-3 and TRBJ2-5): EAGVVQSPRYKIIEKKQPVAFWCNPISGHNTLYWYLQNLGQGPELLIRYENEEAVDDSQLPKDRFSAERLKGVDSTLKIQPAELGDSAVYLCASSSGQRAFQETQYFGPGTRLLVL.

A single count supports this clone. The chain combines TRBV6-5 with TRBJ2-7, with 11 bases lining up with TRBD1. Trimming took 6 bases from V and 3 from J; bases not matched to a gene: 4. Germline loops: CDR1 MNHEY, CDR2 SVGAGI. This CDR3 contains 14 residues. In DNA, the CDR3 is TGTGCCAGCAGGGATGGGACAGGGGGCTACGAGCAGTACTTC. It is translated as CASRDGTGGYEQYF.

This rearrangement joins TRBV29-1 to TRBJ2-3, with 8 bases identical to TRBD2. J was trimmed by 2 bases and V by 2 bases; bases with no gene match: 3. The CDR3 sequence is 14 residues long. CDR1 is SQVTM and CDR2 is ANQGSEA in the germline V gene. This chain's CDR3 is CSVEIAGNTDTQYF. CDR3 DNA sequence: TGCAGCGTTGAAATAGCGGGGAACACAGATACGCAGTATTTT.